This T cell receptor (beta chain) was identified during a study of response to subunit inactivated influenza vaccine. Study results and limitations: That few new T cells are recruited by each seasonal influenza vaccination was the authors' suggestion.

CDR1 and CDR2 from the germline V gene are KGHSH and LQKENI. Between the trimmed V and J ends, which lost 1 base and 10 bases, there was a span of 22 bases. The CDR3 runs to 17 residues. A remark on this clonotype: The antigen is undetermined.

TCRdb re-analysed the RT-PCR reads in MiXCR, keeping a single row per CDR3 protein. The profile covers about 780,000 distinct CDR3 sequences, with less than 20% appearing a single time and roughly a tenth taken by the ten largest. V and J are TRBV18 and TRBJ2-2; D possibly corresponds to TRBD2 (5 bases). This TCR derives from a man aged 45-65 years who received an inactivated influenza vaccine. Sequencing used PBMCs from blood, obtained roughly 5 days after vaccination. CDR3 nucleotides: TGTGCCAGCTCACCACGGAAGTCCGGGGTAGCCGAGCTGGAGCTGTTTTTT. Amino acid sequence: CASSPRKSGVAELELFF.